Listed here is a single TCR beta chain. The entry originates in a study of shared clonotypes between healthy human individuals. None of the donors, who were healthy HIV-negative adults, had recently had acute infections or vaccinations. Adult Caucasians living in Nashville, Tennessee made up all of the donors. Germline V gives CDR1 LNHDA, CDR2 SQIVND (reference sequence). CDR3 length: 16 residues. Trimming pared 10 bases from V and 1 base from J, leaving 20 bases between. Produced via immunoSEQ multiplex PCR; TCRdb's table is partial and in-frame only. The sample has approximately 2.5 million clones, over 85% seen once.

Material for sequencing was naive CD4+ T cells sorted from blood. Subset described: CD45RA+ positively selected. This clonotype originated in a man aged 18 to 29 in good health. The chain combines TRBV19 with TRBJ1-5; no clear D. The CDR3 protein is CATALNPGISNQPQHF. The CDR3 DNA reads TGTGCCACCGCCCTCAACCCGGGGATAAGCAATCAGCCCCAGCATTTT.